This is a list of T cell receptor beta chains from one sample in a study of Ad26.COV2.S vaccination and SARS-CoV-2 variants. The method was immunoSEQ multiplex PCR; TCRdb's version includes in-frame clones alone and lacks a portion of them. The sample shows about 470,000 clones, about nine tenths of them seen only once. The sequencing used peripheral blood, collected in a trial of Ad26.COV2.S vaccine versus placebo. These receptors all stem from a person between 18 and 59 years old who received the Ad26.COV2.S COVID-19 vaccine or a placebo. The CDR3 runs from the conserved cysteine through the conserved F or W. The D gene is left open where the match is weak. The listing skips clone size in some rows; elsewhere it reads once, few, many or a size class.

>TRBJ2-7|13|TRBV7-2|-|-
CASSLNWSYEQYF
TGTGCCAGCAGCTTAAACTGGTCCTACGAGCAGTACTTC
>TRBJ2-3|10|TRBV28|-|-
CATLTDTQYF
TGTGCCACCCTCACAGATACGCAGTATTTT
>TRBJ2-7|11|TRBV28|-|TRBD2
CVSGRAYEQYF
TGTGTATCGGGGAGGGCCTACGAGCAGTACTTC
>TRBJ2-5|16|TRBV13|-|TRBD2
CASSSLGRAGVETQYF
TGTGCCAGCAGCTCTCTAGGGAGGGCCGGGGTAGAGACCCAGTACTTC
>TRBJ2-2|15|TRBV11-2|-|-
CASSHGLPNTGELFF
TGTGCCAGCAGCCACGGACTCCCGAACACCGGGGAGCTGTTTTTT
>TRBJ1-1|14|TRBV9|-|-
CASSTSDGGTEAFF
TGTGCCAGCAGCACTTCGGACGGGGGAACTGAAGCTTTCTTT
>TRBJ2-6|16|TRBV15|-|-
CATSRERGSGANVLTF
TGTGCCACCAGCAGAGAGAGGGGCTCTGGGGCCAACGTCCTGACTTTC
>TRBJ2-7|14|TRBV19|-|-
CASSNRGSSYEQYF
TGTGCCAGTAGTAACCGGGGGAGCTCCTACGAGCAGTACTTC
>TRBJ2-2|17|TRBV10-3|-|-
CAISGQGRGNNTGELFF
TGTGCCATCAGCGGCCAGGGGAGAGGGAATAACACCGGGGAGCTGTTTTTT
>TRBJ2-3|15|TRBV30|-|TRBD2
CAWNAGTSGRDTQYF
TGTGCCTGGAACGCCGGGACTAGCGGGAGGGATACGCAGTATTTT
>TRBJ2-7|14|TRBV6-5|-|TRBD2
CASLAGGSSYEQYF
TGTGCCAGCCTAGCGGGAGGAAGCTCCTACGAGCAGTACTTC
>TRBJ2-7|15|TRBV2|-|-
CASSVFPGPEAEQYF
TGTGCCAGCAGTGTTTTCCCGGGACCGGAAGCCGAGCAGTACTTC
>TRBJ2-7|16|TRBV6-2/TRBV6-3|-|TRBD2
CASSYSRTSGSYEQYF
TGTGCCAGCAGTTACTCACGGACTAGCGGGAGTTACGAGCAGTACTTC
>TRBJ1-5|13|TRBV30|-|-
CAFAGGDNQPQHF
TGTGCCTTCGCAGGAGGGGACAATCAGCCCCAGCATTTT
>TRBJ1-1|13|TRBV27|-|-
CASSFGGNTEAFF
TGTGCCAGCAGTTTCGGGGGGAACACTGAAGCTTTCTTT
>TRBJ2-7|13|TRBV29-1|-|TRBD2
CSVAAGGYYEQYF
TGCAGCGTTGCAGCGGGAGGGTACTACGAGCAGTACTTC
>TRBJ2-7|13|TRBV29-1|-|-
CSGTGTLTGEQYF
TGCAGCGGAACCGGGACGCTTACTGGCGAGCAGTACTTC
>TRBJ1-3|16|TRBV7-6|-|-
CASSPLAGISGNTIYF
TGTGCCAGCAGCCCCTTGGCAGGGATCTCTGGAAACACCATATATTTT
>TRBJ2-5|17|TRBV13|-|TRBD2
CASSLMGGRPPGETQYF
TGTGCCAGCAGCTTAATGGGCGGGAGGCCACCGGGGGAGACCCAGTACTTC
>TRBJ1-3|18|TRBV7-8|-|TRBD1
CASSLSGTGDFYGNTIYF
TGTGCCAGCAGCTTATCCGGGACAGGGGATTTTTATGGAAACACCATATATTTT
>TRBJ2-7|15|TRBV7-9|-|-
CASSHRVADSYEQYF
TGTGCCAGCAGCCATCGGGTAGCGGACTCCTACGAGCAGTACTTC
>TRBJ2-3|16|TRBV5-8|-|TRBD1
CASSLNFRTGPDTQYF
TGTGCCAGCAGCTTGAACTTTAGGACAGGGCCAGATACGCAGTATTTT
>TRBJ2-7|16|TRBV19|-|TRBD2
CASSGDSGRGSYEQYF
TGTGCCAGTAGTGGGGATAGCGGGAGAGGCTCCTACGAGCAGTACTTC
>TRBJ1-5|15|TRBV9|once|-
CASSVGGYGNQPQHF
TGTGCCAGCAGCGTAGGGGGGTATGGCAATCAGCCCCAGCATTTT
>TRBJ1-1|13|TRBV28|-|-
CASSLSSGSEAFF
TGTGCCAGCAGTTTGTCCTCAGGCTCTGAAGCTTTCTTT
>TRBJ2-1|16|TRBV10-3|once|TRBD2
CAISGSPGLASNEQFF
TGTGCCATCAGCGGATCCCCGGGACTAGCGTCGAATGAGCAGTTCTTC
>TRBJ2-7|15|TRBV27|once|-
CASSPGPGVVVEQYF
TGTGCCAGCAGTCCCGGCCCCGGGGTGGTGGTAGAGCAGTACTTC
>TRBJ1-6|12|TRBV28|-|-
CASSSSDQPLHF
TGTGCCAGCAGTTCGAGCGACCAACCCCTCCACTTT